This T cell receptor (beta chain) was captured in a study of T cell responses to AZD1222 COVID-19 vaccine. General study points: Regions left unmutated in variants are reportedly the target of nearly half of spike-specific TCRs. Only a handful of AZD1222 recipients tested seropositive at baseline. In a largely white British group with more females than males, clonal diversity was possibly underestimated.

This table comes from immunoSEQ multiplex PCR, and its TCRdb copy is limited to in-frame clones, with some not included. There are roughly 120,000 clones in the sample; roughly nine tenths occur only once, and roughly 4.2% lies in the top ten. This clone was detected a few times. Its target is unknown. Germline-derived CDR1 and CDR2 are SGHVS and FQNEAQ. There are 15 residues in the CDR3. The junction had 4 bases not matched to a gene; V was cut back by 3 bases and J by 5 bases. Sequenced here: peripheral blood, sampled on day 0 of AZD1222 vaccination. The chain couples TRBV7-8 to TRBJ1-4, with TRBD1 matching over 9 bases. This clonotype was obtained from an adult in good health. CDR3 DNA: TGTGCCAGCAGCTTCCCGACAGGGGGAAATGAAAAACTGTTTTTT. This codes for CASSFPTGGNEKLFF.